The rows below give T cell receptor beta chains drawn from one sample of a study of blood T cell repertoires in COVID-19. The repertoire was sequenced with immunoSEQ multiplex PCR; TCRdb's copy has only in-frame clones and lacks some. This table has 150,000 to 200,000 clones, 88% appearing once. Sequenced sample: peripheral blood. Receptor source: a human donor in a cohort sampled during active COVID-19. CDR3s include the opening cysteine and the closing phenylalanine or tryptophan. Fields, in order: J gene, V gene, D gene, clone size, CDR3 DNA, CDR3 protein. A D gene is named only where the DNA matches it firmly. For some rows the clone size is stated as once, few or many, or as a class when expanded; others skip it.

j_gene: TRBJ2-3
v_gene: TRBV19
d_gene: .
abundance: once
CDR3nt: TGTGCCAGTAGTTTGCTATTAGGGGCGGCAGATACGCAGTATTTT
CDR3aa: CASSLLLGAADTQYF

j_gene: TRBJ1-1
v_gene: TRBV11-2
d_gene: .
abundance: few
CDR3nt: TGTGCCAGCAGCTCCCAGGGGTCTACCAACACTGAAGCTTTCTTT
CDR3aa: CASSSQGSTNTEAFF

j_gene: TRBJ1-6
v_gene: TRBV3-1/TRBV3-2
d_gene: .
abundance: .
CDR3nt: TGTGCCAGCAGCCGAAGAATCCAGGGGAAGAAAGATTCACCCCTCCACTTT
CDR3aa: CASSRRIQGKKDSPLHF

j_gene: TRBJ2-3
v_gene: TRBV6-2/TRBV6-3
d_gene: TRBD2
abundance: .
CDR3nt: TGTGCCAGCAGTTACTCGACCCCGGAGCGGGAGAGGCGATCAGATACGCAGTATTTT
CDR3aa: CASSYSTPERERRSDTQYF

j_gene: TRBJ2-3
v_gene: TRBV3-1/TRBV3-2
d_gene: TRBD2
abundance: .
CDR3nt: TGTGCCAGCAGCCAAGGGACGACTAGCTACGGCACAGATACGCAGTATTTT
CDR3aa: CASSQGTTSYGTDTQYF

j_gene: TRBJ2-7
v_gene: TRBV12-3/TRBV12-4
d_gene: .
abundance: .
CDR3nt: TGTGCCAGCAGCCGGAGGACAGCTGGCGAGCAGTACTTC
CDR3aa: CASSRRTAGEQYF

j_gene: TRBJ2-5
v_gene: TRBV9
d_gene: .
abundance: .
CDR3nt: TGTGCCAGCAGCCCCTCCGTACAAGAGACCCAGTACTTC
CDR3aa: CASSPSVQETQYF

j_gene: TRBJ1-6
v_gene: TRBV11-2
d_gene: .
abundance: .
CDR3nt: TGTGCCAGCAGCGGTCCAACAGGGAATTCACCCCTCCACTTT
CDR3aa: CASSGPTGNSPLHF

j_gene: TRBJ1-1
v_gene: TRBV18
d_gene: TRBD1
abundance: .
CDR3nt: TGTGCCAGCTCAACAGGGGGGATGAACACTGAAGCTTTCTTT
CDR3aa: CASSTGGMNTEAFF

j_gene: TRBJ2-2
v_gene: TRBV7-6
d_gene: TRBD2
abundance: .
CDR3nt: TGTGCCAGCAGCCGGACTAGTCCCGGGGAGCTGTTTTTT
CDR3aa: CASSRTSPGELFF

j_gene: TRBJ2-7
v_gene: TRBV9
d_gene: TRBD1
abundance: .
CDR3nt: TGTGCCAGCAGCGTAGAAGGGACAGGGAAGTTTGGCGAGCAGTACTTC
CDR3aa: CASSVEGTGKFGEQYF

j_gene: TRBJ2-7
v_gene: TRBV12-3/TRBV12-4
d_gene: .
abundance: few
CDR3nt: TGTGCCAGCAGTTTGGAGGGCTACGAGCAGTACTTC
CDR3aa: CASSLEGYEQYF

j_gene: TRBJ1-1
v_gene: TRBV7-2
d_gene: .
abundance: .
CDR3nt: TGTGCCAGCAGCTTAGCGACGACAGTAGTAAACACTGAAGCTTTCTTT
CDR3aa: CASSLATTVVNTEAFF